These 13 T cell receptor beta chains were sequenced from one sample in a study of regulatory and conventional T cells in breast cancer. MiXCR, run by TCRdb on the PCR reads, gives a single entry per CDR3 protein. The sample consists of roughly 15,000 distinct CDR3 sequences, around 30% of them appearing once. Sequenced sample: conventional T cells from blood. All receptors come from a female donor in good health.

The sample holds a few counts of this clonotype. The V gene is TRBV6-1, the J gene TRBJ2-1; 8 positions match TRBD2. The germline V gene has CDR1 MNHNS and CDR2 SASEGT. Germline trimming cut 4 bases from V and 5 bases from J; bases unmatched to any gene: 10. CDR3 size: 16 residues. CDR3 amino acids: CASSAKGLAGNNEQFF. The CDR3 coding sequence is TGTGCCAGCAGTGCGAAAGGGCTAGCGGGTAACAATGAGCAGTTCTTC.

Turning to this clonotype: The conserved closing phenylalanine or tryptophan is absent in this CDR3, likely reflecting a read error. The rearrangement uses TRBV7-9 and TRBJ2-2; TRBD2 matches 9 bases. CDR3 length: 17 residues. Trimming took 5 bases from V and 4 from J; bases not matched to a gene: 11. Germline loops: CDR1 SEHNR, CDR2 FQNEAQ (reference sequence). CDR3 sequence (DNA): TGTGCCAGCAGCCTACAGGCGGGGGGGCCGACCACCGGGGAGCTGTTTTCT. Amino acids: CASSLQAGGPTTGELFS.

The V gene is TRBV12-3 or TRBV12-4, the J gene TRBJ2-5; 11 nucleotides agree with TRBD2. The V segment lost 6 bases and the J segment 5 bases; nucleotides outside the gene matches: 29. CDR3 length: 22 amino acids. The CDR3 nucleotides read TGTGCCAGCAGGGGACCGGACAGGGGAAGATTACTAGCGGGGGAACACTGGGAGACCCAGTACTTC. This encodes CASRGPDRGRLLAGEHWETQYF.

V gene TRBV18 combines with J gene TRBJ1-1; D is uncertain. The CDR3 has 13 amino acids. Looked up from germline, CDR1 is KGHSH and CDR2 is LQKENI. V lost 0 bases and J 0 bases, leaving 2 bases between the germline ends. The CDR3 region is CASSPPVNTEAFF. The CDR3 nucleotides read TGTGCCAGCTCACCACCCGTGAACACTGAAGCTTTCTTT.

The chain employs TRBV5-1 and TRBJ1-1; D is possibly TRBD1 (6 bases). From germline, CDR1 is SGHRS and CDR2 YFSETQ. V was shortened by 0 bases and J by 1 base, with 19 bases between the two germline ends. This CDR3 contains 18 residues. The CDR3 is CASSLVIVGGRRNTEAFF. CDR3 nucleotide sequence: TGCGCCAGCAGCTTGGTGATTGTAGGGGGTCGGAGGAACACTGAAGCTTTCTTT.

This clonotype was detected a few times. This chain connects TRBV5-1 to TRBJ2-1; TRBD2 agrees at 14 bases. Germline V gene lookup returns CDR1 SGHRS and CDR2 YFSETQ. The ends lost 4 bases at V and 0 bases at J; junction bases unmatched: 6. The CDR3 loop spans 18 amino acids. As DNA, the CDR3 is TGCGCCAGCAGCCCGGGACTAGCGGGGGCCCGCTCCTACAATGAGCAGTTCTTC. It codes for CASSPGLAGARSYNEQFF. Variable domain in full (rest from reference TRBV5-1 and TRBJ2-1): KAGVTQTPRYLIKTRGQQVTLSCSPISGHRSVSWYQQTPGQGLQFLFEYFSETQRNKGNFPGRFSGRQFSNSRSEMNVSTLELGDSALYLCASSPGLAGARSYNEQFFGPGTRLTVL.

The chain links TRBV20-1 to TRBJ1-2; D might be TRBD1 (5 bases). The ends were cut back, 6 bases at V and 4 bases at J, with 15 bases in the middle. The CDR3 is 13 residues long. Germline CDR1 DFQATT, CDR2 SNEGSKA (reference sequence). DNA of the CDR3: TGCAGTGCCCAAGACGGGGGAGCCTATGGCTACACCTTC. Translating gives CSAQDGGAYGYTF.

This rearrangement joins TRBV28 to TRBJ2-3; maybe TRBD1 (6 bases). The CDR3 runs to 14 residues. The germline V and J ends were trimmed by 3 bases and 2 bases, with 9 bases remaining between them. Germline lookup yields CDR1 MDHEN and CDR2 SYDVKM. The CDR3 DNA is TGTGCCAGCAGTTTCTGGACAGACACAGATACGCAGTATTTT. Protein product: CASSFWTDTDTQYF.

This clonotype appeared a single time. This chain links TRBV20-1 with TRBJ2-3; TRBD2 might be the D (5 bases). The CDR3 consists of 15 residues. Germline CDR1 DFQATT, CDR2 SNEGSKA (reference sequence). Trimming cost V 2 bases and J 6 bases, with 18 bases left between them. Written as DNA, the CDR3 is TGCAGTGCTAGATTACCGGGAAATAGAGGGGATACGCAGTATTTT. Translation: CSARLPGNRGDTQYF.

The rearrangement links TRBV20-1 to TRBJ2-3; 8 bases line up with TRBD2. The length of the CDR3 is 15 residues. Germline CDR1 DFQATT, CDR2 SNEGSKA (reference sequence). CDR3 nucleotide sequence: TGCAGCCGTAGCGGGATCCCCCTAGGCACAGATACGCAGTATTTT. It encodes CSRSGIPLGTDTQYF.

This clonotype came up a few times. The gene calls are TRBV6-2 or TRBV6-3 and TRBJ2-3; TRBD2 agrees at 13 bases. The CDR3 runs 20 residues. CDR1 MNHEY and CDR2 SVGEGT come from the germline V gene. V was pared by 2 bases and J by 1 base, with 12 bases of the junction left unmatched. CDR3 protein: CASSYPHGLAGAPGTDTQYF. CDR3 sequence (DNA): TGTGCCAGCAGTTACCCCCACGGACTAGCGGGGGCCCCCGGCACAGATACGCAGTATTTT.

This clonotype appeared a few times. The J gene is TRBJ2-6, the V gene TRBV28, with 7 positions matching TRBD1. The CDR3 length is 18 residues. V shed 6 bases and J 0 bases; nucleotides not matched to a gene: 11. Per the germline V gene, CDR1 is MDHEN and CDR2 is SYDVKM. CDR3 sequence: CASRETGSTPSGANVLTF. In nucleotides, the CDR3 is TGTGCCAGCAGAGAGACAGGGTCGACCCCCTCTGGGGCCAACGTCCTGACTTTC.

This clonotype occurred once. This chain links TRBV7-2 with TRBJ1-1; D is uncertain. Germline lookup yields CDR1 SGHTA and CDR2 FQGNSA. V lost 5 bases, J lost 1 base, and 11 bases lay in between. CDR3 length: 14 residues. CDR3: CASSPSRRNTEAFF. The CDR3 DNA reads TGTGCCAGCAGCCCCTCGAGGCGGAACACTGAAGCTTTCTTT.